This paragraph covers one T cell receptor (beta chain) sequence. Its antigen is as yet unknown. These data originate in a study of a mutant IDH1 vaccine in newly diagnosed glioma. At the level of the study: Eight vaccine injections were given to patients in weeks 1, 3, 5, 7, 11, 15, 19 and 23. Every participant had undergone radiotherapy, temozolomide, or both before, and most underwent both.

General study findings and limits: Among top peripheral T cell clonotypes, changes seemed unrelated to pseudoprogression.

Sample time point: week 11, during vaccination. Alongside topical imiquimod, each dose of vaccine comprised 300 ug of mutant IDH1 20-mer peptide. Donor tumors were new WHO grade 3 or 4 IDH1-mutant, ATRX-lost astrocytomas. Only in-frame clones appear in the TCRdb table, and some are missing; sequencing was by immunoSEQ multiplex PCR. The table lists more than 30,000 clones, roughly 90% of them singletons. Losses at the gene ends were 10 bases for V and 5 bases for J; bases not matched to a gene: 4. This CDR3 region has 11 residues. Germline CDR1 LNHDA, CDR2 SQIVND (reference sequence). The sample was PBMCs, taken from a glioma patient whose treatment included an IDH1 peptide vaccine. The chain has TRBV19 and TRBJ2-5, with 7 nucleotides matching TRBD1. The clonotype originates from a man younger than 35 with glioma. The CDR3 is CATGQLETQYF. The CDR3 coding sequence is TGTGCCACGGGACAGTTGGAGACCCAGTACTTC.